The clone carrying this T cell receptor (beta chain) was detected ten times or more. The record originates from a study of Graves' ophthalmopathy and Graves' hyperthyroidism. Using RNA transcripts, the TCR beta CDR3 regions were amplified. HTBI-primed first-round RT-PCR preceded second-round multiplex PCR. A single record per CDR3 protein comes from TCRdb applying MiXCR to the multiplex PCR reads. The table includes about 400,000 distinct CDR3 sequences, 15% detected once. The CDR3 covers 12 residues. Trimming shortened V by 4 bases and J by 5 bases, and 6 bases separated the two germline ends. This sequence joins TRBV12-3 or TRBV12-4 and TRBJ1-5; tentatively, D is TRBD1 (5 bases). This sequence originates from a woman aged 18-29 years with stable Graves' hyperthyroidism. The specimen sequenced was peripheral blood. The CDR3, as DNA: TGTGCCAGCAGTTGGGACTATCAGCCCCAGCATTTT. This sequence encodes CASSWDYQPQHF.